Listed here are 10 T cell receptor beta chains from one sample, sequenced in a study of cytomegalovirus exposure and HLA in healthy donors. Generated by immunoSEQ multiplex PCR, the TCRdb table keeps only in-frame clones and is missing some. The repertoire holds 150,000 to 200,000 clones, with around nine tenths as singletons. The specimen was PBMCs. The receptors originated from a young man in good health and CMV-seropositive.

The chain combines TRBV14 with TRBJ2-3; tentative D call: TRBD2 (7 bases). CDR3 size: 16 residues. V was trimmed by 5 bases and J by 4 bases, leaving 19 bases between them. Germline-derived CDR1 and CDR2 are SGHDN and FVKESK. The CDR3 loop is CASSALAERGADTQYF. As DNA, the CDR3 is TGTGCCAGCAGCGCTCTAGCGGAGAGGGGGGCAGATACGCAGTATTTT.

The CDR3 sequence is CASSPYLIGDRESNQPQHF. The CDR3, as DNA: TGCGCCAGCAGCCCGTACCTCATCGGGGACAGGGAGAGCAATCAGCCCCAGCATTTT. The chain uses TRBV4-1 and TRBJ1-5; 9 nucleotides align to TRBD1. The CDR3 has 19 amino acids. Germline trimming cut 4 bases from V and 1 base from J; bases unmatched to any gene: 14. Germline CDR1 reads MGHRA; CDR2 reads YSYEKL.

V gene TRBV7-2 combines with J gene TRBJ2-1; D ambiguous. CDR1 and CDR2 (germline): SGHTA, FQGNSA. This CDR3 has 13 residues. Deletions cut 1 base from V and 13 bases from J, with 14 bases between. CDR3 DNA: TGTGCCAGCAGCTTAGAGGGTAGCCTATCCCAGTTCTTC. This gives the protein CASSLEGSLSQFF.

The rearrangement joins TRBV5-6 to TRBJ2-3, with 14 bases fitting TRBD2. This CDR3 comprises 17 residues. The germline CDR1 and CDR2 sequences are SGHDT and YYEEEE. V shed 4 bases, J shed 2 bases, and the junction held 6 bases outside the gene matches. CDR3 nucleotides: TGTGCCAGCAGCCCAGAGGGACTAGCGGGGGACACAGATACGCAGTATTTT. It codes for CASSPEGLAGDTDTQYF.

The chain couples TRBV6-5 to TRBJ2-5; D unresolved. This CDR3 is 13 amino acids long. V was cut by 6 bases and J by 5 bases, with 13 bases left in between. Germline lookup yields CDR1 MNHEY and CDR2 SVGAGI. This CDR3 reads CASSPNPRETQYF. The CDR3 DNA reads as TGTGCCAGCAGCCCAAACCCCAGGGAGACCCAGTACTTC.

V gene TRBV9 combines with J gene TRBJ2-7; maybe TRBD1 (5 bases). The CDR3 sequence is 13 residues long. Germline CDR1 reads SGDLS; CDR2 reads YYNGEE. V shed 2 bases and J shed 6 bases, with 12 bases lying between them. Written as DNA, the CDR3 is TGTGCCAGCAGCGTGGGCAGGGAAAGCGAGCAGTACTTC. The encoded protein is CASSVGRESEQYF.

This clone has a single count. The rearrangement joins TRBV28 to TRBJ2-1; 8 bases match TRBD1. The V segment lost 5 bases and the J segment 8 bases; nucleotides outside the gene matches: 5. Germline-derived CDR1 and CDR2 are MDHEN and SYDVKM. CDR3 length: 13 residues. This CDR3 is CASSLQGADEQFF. The CDR3 DNA follows: TGTGCCAGCAGTCTTCAGGGGGCTGATGAGCAGTTCTTC.

This sequence joins TRBV7-9 and TRBJ2-7, with TRBD2 identical over 16 bases. From germline, CDR1 is SEHNR and CDR2 FQNEAQ (reference sequence). The CDR3 has 17 amino acids. Trimming cost V 5 bases and J 2 bases; bases outside gene matches: 6. CDR3 amino acids: CASSPGTSGRGPYEQYF. CDR3 in DNA: TGTGCCAGCAGCCCTGGGACTAGCGGGAGGGGACCCTACGAGCAGTACTTC. Supplemented by reference TRBV7-9 and TRBJ2-7, the full variable domain reads DTGVSQNPRHKITKRGQNVTFRCDPISEHNRLYWYRQTLGQGPEFLTYFQNEAQLEKSRLLSDRFSAERPKGSFSTLEIQRTEQGDSAMYLCASSPGTSGRGPYEQYFGPGTRLTVT.

This clone was observed a handful of times. The chain carries TRBV7-8 and TRBJ1-2; no definite D call. CDR1 SGHVS and CDR2 FQNEAQ come from the germline V gene. This CDR3 region has 15 residues. The germline V and J ends were trimmed by 5 bases and 0 bases, with 13 bases remaining between them. The DNA for the CDR3 is TGTGCCAGCAGCCCCGGTGGGATCACTAACTATGGCTACACCTTC. This sequence encodes CASSPGGITNYGYTF.

The genes are TRBV9 and TRBJ1-1; D gene uncertain. The CDR3 length is 14 residues. Looked up from germline, CDR1 is SGDLS and CDR2 is YYNGEE. Deletions cut 1 base from V and 1 base from J, with 8 bases between. The DNA for the CDR3 is TGTGCCAGCAGCGTAATAGGTTCGAACACTGAAGCTTTCTTT. This encodes CASSVIGSNTEAFF.